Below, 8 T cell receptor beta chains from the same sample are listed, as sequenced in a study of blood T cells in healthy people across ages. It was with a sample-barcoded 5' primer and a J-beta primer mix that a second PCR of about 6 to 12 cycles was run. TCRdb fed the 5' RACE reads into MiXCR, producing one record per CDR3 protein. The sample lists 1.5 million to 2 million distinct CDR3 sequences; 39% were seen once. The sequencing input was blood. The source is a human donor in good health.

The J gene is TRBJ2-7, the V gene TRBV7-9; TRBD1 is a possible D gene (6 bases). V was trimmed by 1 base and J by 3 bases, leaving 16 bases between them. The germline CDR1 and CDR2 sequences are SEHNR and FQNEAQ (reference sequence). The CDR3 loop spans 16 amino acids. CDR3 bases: TGTGCCAGCAGCTTAGGACGCCTAGGGGACATCTACGAGCAGTACTTC. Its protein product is CASSLGRLGDIYEQYF.

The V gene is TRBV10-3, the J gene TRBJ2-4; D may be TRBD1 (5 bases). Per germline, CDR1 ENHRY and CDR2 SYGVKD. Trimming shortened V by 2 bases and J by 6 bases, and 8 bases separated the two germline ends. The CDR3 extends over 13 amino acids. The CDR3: CAISEIGANIQYF. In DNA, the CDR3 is TGTGCCATCAGTGAGATTGGGGCAAACATTCAGTACTTC.

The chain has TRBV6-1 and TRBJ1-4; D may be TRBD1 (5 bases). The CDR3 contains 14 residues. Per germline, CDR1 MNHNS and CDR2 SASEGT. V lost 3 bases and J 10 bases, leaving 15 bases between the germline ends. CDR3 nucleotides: TGTGCCAGCAGTGACGGGGGGGTGTTGGGAAAACTGTTTTTT. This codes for CASSDGGVLGKLFF.

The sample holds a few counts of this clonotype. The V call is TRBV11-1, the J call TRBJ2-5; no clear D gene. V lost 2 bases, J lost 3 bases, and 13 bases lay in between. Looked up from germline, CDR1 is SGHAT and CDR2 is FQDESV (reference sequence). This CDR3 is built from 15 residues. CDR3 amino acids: CASSLNGQAKETQYF. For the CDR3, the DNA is TGTGCCAGCAGCTTAAATGGCCAGGCGAAAGAGACCCAGTACTTC. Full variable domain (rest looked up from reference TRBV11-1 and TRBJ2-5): EAEVAQSPRYKITEKSQAVAFWCDPISGHATLYWYRQILGQGPELLVQFQDESVVDDSQLPKDRFSAERLKGVDSTLKIQPAELGDSAMYLCASSLNGQAKETQYFGPGTRLLVL.

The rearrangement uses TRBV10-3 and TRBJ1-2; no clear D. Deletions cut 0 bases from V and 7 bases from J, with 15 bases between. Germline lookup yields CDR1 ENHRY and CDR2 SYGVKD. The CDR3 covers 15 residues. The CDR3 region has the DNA TGTGCCATCAGTGAGTCGACTGCCCTAAGGACTGGCTACACCTTC. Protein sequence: CAISESTALRTGYTF.

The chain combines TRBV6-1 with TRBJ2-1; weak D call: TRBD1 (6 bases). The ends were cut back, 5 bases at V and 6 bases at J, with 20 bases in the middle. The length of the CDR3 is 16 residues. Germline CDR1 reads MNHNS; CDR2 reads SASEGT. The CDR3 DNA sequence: TGTGCCAGCAGTCCACGAGGACAGTTCTCCGTCAATGAGCAGTTCTTC. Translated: CASSPRGQFSVNEQFF.

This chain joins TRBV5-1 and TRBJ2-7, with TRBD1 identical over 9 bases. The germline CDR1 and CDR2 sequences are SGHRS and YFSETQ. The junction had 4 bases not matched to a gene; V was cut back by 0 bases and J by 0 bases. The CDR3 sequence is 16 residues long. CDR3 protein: CASSLGPTGGSYEQYF. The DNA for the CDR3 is TGCGCCAGCAGCTTGGGCCCGACAGGGGGCTCCTACGAGCAGTACTTC. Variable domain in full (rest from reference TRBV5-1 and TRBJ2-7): KAGVTQTPRYLIKTRGQQVTLSCSPISGHRSVSWYQQTPGQGLQFLFEYFSETQRNKGNFPGRFSGRQFSNSRSEMNVSTLELGDSALYLCASSLGPTGGSYEQYFGPGTRLTVT.

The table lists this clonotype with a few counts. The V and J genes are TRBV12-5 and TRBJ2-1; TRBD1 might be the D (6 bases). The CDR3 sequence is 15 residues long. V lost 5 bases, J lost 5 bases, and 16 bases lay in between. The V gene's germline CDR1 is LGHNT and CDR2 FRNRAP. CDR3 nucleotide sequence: TGTGCTAGTGGTCTAGGACAGTCATCGAACAATGAGCAGTTCTTC. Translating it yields CASGLGQSSNNEQFF.